The rows below give T cell receptor beta chains drawn from one sample of a study of T cell clones after liver transplantation. Only in-frame clones appear in the TCRdb table, and some are missing; sequencing was by immunoSEQ multiplex PCR. The sample gives roughly 100,000 clones, around 80% of which show up once; approximately 3% is in the top ten. The sample was CD4+ T cells from blood, taken approximately 50 months after liver transplant. The receptors originated from a human patient who received a liver transplant. Some T cells may be the graft donor's. Each CDR3 is given with its conserved first and last residue. A D gene is named only where the DNA matches it firmly. Clone size appears in some rows only: once, few, many, or a class for an expanded clone.

TGTGCCAGCAGCACGGACAGCTCTACCGGGGAGCTGTTTTTT CASSTDSSTGELFF once 14 TRBJ2-2 TRBV7-3 -
TGTGCCAGCAGCTTATTATATGGACTAGCTGATAGCACAGATACGCAGTATTTT CASSLLYGLADSTDTQYF few 18 TRBJ2-3 TRBV5-8 TRBD2
TGTGCCAGCAGCTCGACAGGGTCCCACCCAGATACGCAGTATTTT CASSSTGSHPDTQYF - 15 TRBJ2-3 TRBV7-9 TRBD1
TGTGCCAGCAGTTTTACGCCGGGCTCAGGGATAGGCTACACCTTC CASSFTPGSGIGYTF - 15 TRBJ1-2 TRBV28 -
TGTGCCAGCATACCTCCTCCCCCTAGGAACACTGAAGCTTTCTTT CASIPPPPRNTEAFF - 15 TRBJ1-1 TRBV6-1 -
TGCGCCAGCAGCCAAGAGGTAGGGGGTAGGATATCACCCCTCCACTTT CASSQEVGGRISPLHF - 16 TRBJ1-6 TRBV4-3 -
TGTGCTAGTGGTACGACTCAGGGGAACGGGGAGCTGTTTTTT CASGTTQGNGELFF - 14 TRBJ2-2 TRBV12-5 -
TGCGCCAGCAGCTCCTCGGGTGAAGGGAAAGACTATGGCTACACCTTC CASSSSGEGKDYGYTF once 16 TRBJ1-2 TRBV5-1 -
TGTGCCAGCAGCCCCAGCCAGCCGAATTACGAGCAGTACTTC CASSPSQPNYEQYF - 14 TRBJ2-7 TRBV11-2 -
TGTGCCAGCAGCAGGGACCGCGACACCTACGAGCAGTACTTC CASSRDRDTYEQYF - 14 TRBJ2-7 TRBV9 -
TGTGCCAGCATTCCGCGACAGGGCGCGAGTCAGCCCCAGCATTTT CASIPRQGASQPQHF - 15 TRBJ1-5 TRBV19 TRBD1
TGTGCCAGCAGACCCAACCAAGGGGCGCCCACCGGGGAGCTGTTTTTT CASRPNQGAPTGELFF - 16 TRBJ2-2 TRBV25-1 -
TGTGCCAGTCTCCCCCGGACAGCCGATAGCAATCAGCCCCAGCATTTT CASLPRTADSNQPQHF - 16 TRBJ1-5 TRBV19 -
TGTGCCAGCAGTACAGCGGGAGGGCCTTCGTTCGAGCAGTACTTC CASSTAGGPSFEQYF - 15 TRBJ2-7 TRBV28 TRBD2
TGTGCCAGCAGCTACCAGGGGGGGGAGACCCAGTACTTC CASSYQGGETQYF few 13 TRBJ2-5 TRBV6-6 -
TGTGCCAGCAGCTTCGGGGGTTTGGGGCCTGGAAACACCATATATTTT CASSFGGLGPGNTIYF - 16 TRBJ1-3 TRBV5-6 -
TGTGCCAGCAGCTTAGACAGGGGCACGGCAGCTTTCTTT CASSLDRGTAAFF - 13 TRBJ1-1 TRBV11-2 -
TGTGCCAGCAGTGCCGGGGGGTTGGGGAACACTGAAGCTTTCTTT CASSAGGLGNTEAFF - 15 TRBJ1-1 TRBV25-1 -
TGTGCCACCTTCTTCCGTTCGGGGGGGACTGAAGCTTTCTTT CATFFRSGGTEAFF - 14 TRBJ1-1 TRBV5-4 -
TGTGCCAGCAGCGCCTCACCTAATACAGATACGCAGTATTTT CASSASPNTDTQYF once 14 TRBJ2-3 TRBV9 -
TGTGCCAGCAGCCAAGACTGGGACTACCAATCCTACAATGAGCAGTTCTTC CASSQDWDYQSYNEQFF few 17 TRBJ2-1 TRBV14 TRBD2
TGTGCCAGCAGCGTAGAGCACCATCCCTACGAGCAGTACTTC CASSVEHHPYEQYF - 14 TRBJ2-7 TRBV9 -
TGTGCCAGCAGCCGGGGGTACAATGAGCAGTTCTTC CASSRGYNEQFF - 12 TRBJ2-1 TRBV13 -
TGTGCCAGTACCCCGGGACTAGCGGGGGAGTCCTACAATGAGCAGTTCTTC CASTPGLAGESYNEQFF - 17 TRBJ2-1 TRBV19 TRBD2
TGTGCCAGCAGCCGGGGGGGGACTAGCGGGAGTCAATTAAATGAGCAGTTCTTC CASSRGGTSGSQLNEQFF - 18 TRBJ2-1 TRBV5-4 TRBD2
TGTGCCATCAGGGGACAGACCGAGCAGTACTTC CAIRGQTEQYF once 11 TRBJ2-7 TRBV10-3 TRBD1
TGTGCCATCAGTAAGGGCTCCTACGAGCAGTACTTC CAISKGSYEQYF few 12 TRBJ2-7 TRBV10-3 -
TGTGCCAGCAGCTCCGAACCGCGGGACAGCTTAAGCTCCTATAATTCACCCCTCCACTTT CASSSEPRDSLSSYNSPLHF - 20 TRBJ1-6 TRBV7-3 TRBD1
TGTGCCAGCAGCTCAGGATCTGGCGGCTACACCTTC CASSSGSGGYTF - 12 TRBJ1-2 TRBV7-9 -
TGCGCCAGCAGCTTGGGACAAAATAATGAAAAACTGTTTTTT CASSLGQNNEKLFF - 14 TRBJ1-4 TRBV5-1 -
TGTGCCAGCGGCCAGCCGGGGTCGGGGCAGCCCCAGCATTTT CASGQPGSGQPQHF few 14 TRBJ1-5 TRBV7-2 -
TGTGCCAGCAGCACCGGGACTAGCGGGAGGGCCGGGACAGATACGCAGTATTTT CASSTGTSGRAGTDTQYF - 18 TRBJ2-3 TRBV5-4 TRBD2
TGTGCCAGCAGAACAGGACAAGAGACCCAGTACTTC CASRTGQETQYF - 12 TRBJ2-5 TRBV2 -
TGCGCCAGCAGCCAAGATGAGGGTTGGGAAGAGACCCAGTACTTC CASSQDEGWEETQYF - 15 TRBJ2-5 TRBV4-3 -
TGTGCCAGCAGCCTCCTGGATACGCAGTATTTT CASSLLDTQYF - 11 TRBJ2-3 TRBV7-2 -
TGTGCCAGCAGTTTAGGGACACCCAATAATTCACCCCTCCACTTT CASSLGTPNNSPLHF - 15 TRBJ1-6 TRBV27 -
TGTGCCAGCAGCGACTACAGGGGCGAGCAGTACTTC CASSDYRGEQYF - 12 TRBJ2-7 TRBV14 TRBD1
TGCGCCAGCAGTGTCGGTATAGGGAGTGAAGCTTTCTTT CASSVGIGSEAFF - 13 TRBJ1-1 TRBV10-1 -
TGTGCCAGCAGTGTGAGGATGAACACTGAAGCTTTCTTT CASSVRMNTEAFF - 13 TRBJ1-1 TRBV6-1 -
TGTGCTGCCCGGGCTCCCCTTCGGGAGACCCAGTACTTC CAARAPLRETQYF - 13 TRBJ2-5 TRBV6-1 -
TGCGCCAGCAGCTTGCGGCCTTTAGGGGGGATGAGTGAAAAACTGTTTTTT CASSLRPLGGMSEKLFF - 17 TRBJ1-4 TRBV5-1 -
TGTGCCAGCAGCCCGGGACAGTCCAATCAGCCCCAGCATTTT CASSPGQSNQPQHF - 14 TRBJ1-5 TRBV6-5 TRBD1
TGTGCCAGCAGGGACAGCAATCAGCCCCAGCATTTT CASRDSNQPQHF few 12 TRBJ1-5 TRBV28 -
TGCGCCAGCAGCTTGGCCACGGGACAAGGCTTCGGCTACACCTTC CASSLATGQGFGYTF few 15 TRBJ1-2 TRBV5-1 -
TGTGCCAGCAGCGCGCGTGGAGCCGACAGGGGCACTGAAGCTTTCTTT CASSARGADRGTEAFF - 16 TRBJ1-1 TRBV9 TRBD1